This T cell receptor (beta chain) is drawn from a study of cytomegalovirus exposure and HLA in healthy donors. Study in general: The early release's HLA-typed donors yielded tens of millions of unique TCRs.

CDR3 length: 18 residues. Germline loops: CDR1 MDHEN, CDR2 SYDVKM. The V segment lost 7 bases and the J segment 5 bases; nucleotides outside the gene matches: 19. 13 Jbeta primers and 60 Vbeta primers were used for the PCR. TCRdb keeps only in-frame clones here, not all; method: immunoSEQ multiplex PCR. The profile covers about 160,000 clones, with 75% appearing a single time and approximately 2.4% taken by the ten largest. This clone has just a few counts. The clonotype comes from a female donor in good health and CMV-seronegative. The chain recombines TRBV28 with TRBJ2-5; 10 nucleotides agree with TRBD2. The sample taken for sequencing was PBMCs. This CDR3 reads CASTPEGLAGVGWETQYF. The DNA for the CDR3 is TGTGCCAGCACCCCAGAGGGCCTAGCGGGAGTCGGGTGGGAGACCCAGTACTTC.